This TCR beta chain was sequenced in a study of cytomegalovirus exposure and HLA in healthy donors. The donors gave bone marrow, and they were healthy. The PCR employed 60 Vbeta primers together with 13 Jbeta primers. Sequenced by immunoSEQ multiplex PCR; TCRdb stores in-frame clones only, minus some. The sample includes 150,000 to 200,000 clones, over 60% of them seen just once. This clone was counted between two and nine times. In germline, CDR1 is SEHNR, CDR2 FQNEAQ (reference sequence). CDR3 length: 19 residues. Trimming at V came to 0 bases and at J to 5 bases, leaving 14 bases not matched to a gene.

The receptor was isolated from a woman in her twenties or thirties in good health and CMV-seronegative. Input material: PBMCs. This chain joins TRBV7-9 and TRBJ1-4; 8 bases map to TRBD1. In DNA form, the CDR3 reads TGTGCCAGCAGCTTAGCGCGCTTGGCAGGGGGCCATGGGAATGAAAAACTGTTTTTT. It translates to CASSLARLAGGHGNEKLFF.